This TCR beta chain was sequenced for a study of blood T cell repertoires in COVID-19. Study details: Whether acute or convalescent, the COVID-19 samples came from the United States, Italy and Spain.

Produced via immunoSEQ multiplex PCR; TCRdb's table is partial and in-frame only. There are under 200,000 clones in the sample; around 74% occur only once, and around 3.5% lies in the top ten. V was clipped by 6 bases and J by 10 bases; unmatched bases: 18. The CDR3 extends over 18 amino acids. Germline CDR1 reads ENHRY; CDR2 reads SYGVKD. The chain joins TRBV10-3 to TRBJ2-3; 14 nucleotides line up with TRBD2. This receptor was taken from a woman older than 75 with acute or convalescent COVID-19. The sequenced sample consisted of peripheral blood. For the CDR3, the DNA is TGTGCCATCAGATGGGGCGGAGGGACTAGCGGGAGAAAGGATCCGCAGTATTTT. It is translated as CAIRWGGGTSGRKDPQYF.